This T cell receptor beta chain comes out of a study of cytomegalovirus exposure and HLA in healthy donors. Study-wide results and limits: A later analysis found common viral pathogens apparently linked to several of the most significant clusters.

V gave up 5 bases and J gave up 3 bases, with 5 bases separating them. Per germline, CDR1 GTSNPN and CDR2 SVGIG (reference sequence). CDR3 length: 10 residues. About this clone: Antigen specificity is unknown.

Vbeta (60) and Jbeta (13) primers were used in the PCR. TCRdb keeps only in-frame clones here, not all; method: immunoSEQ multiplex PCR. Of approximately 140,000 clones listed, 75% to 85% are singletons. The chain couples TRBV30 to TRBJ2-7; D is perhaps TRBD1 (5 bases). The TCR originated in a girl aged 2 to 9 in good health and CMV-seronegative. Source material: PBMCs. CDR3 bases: TGTGCCTGGGGACACTACGAGCAGTACTTC. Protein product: CAWGHYEQYF.